This TCR beta chain was identified during a study of blood T cells in healthy people across ages. CDR1 is MNHEY, CDR2 SVGAGI, per germline. The V and J ends lost 0 bases and 3 bases respectively, with 12 bases between them. The CDR3 has 15 amino acids. With a J-beta primer mix and a sample-barcoded 5' primer, a second PCR ran roughly 7 to 11 cycles. TCRdb re-analysed the 5' RACE reads in MiXCR, keeping a single row per CDR3 protein. This table holds around 1.5 million distinct CDR3 sequences, 42% found once. The authors isolated at least 6 million PBMCs per sample. Sequencing was performed on blood. The sequence came from a woman between 18 and 30 years old in good health. The chain joins TRBV6-5 to TRBJ2-7, with unresolved D. This chain's CDR3 is CASSYSHPKLYEQYF. The CDR3 DNA reads as TGTGCCAGCAGTTACTCGCACCCTAAGCTCTACGAGCAGTACTTC.